Here is one T cell receptor (beta chain) with its context. The antigen remains undetermined. This sample is drawn from a study of cytomegalovirus exposure and HLA in healthy donors. General study results and limits: Across HLA loci, a later analysis found differing TCR association rates, with DRB1 most and HLA-C fewest. When a later analysis was performed, an Asian-associated ancestry cluster reportedly had fewer N-insertions than the approximately 600-donor mean. Most of the TCR beta V segments (in an earlier analysis) were productive either about 87% or about 30% of the time.

The V segment lost 6 bases and the J segment 3 bases; nucleotides outside the gene matches: 3. This CDR3 spans 15 amino acids. The germline gives CDR1 MNHEY, CDR2 SMNVEV (reference sequence). Donors sampled were nominally healthy, though unrecorded immune exposures were likely. In the PCR, 60 Vbeta and 13 Jbeta primers were used. Data came from immunoSEQ multiplex PCR; TCRdb stores just in-frame clones and leaves some out. Among 150,000 or so clones listed, roughly three quarters were seen once. This TCR was recovered from a middle-aged woman in good health and CMV-seronegative. The sample comprised PBMCs. This sequence joins TRBV27 and TRBJ2-1; 12 nucleotides align to TRBD2. For the CDR3, the DNA is TGTGCCAGCAGCTCACTAGCGGGGGGCTACAATGAGCAGTTCTTC. Translating it yields CASSSLAGGYNEQFF.